The present T cell receptor beta chain was sequenced within a study of CXCR3-negative and CXCR3-positive naive CD8 T cells. The study, taken as a whole, reports: Hydrophobicity was higher for TRB CDR3s found in CXCR3-positive naive cells than in CXCR3-negative naive cells.

On this clonotype itself: Its antigen is undetermined.

Preparation of TRB cDNA libraries relied on 5' RACE carrying UMI labels. One entry per CDR3 protein, without DNA, is what TCRdb gives after re-calling the 5' RACE reads. This repertoire includes 130,000 to 150,000 distinct CDR3 sequences. The CDR3 is 14 residues long. CDR1 MDHEN and CDR2 SYDVKM come from the germline V gene. By phenotype, naive CD8+ T cells were CD45RO-CCR7+CD27+CD95-. The sequenced sample was naive CXCR3+ CD8+ T cells from blood. Subset noted: CD45RO-CCR7+CD27+CD95- naive CD8+ T cells expressing CXCR3 (TNR3+). The receptor was derived from a human donor in good health. Some clones in this sample may be carry-over from other donors' samples. The chain is built from TRBV28 and TRBJ2-7; the D gene TCRdb calls, TRBD1, cannot be checked with no DNA. CDR3 loop: CASSFRDNTYEQYF.